This entry is about one T cell receptor beta chain. Which antigen it targets is not known. The sample holds no much larger clone one base away, and base qualities are not on file. This CDR3 is also generated by other DNA sequences in the sample. Ends trimmed: V by 4 bases, J by 6 bases; bases unmatched to a gene: 7. CDR1 and CDR2 are read off the germline V gene as SGHDT and YYEEEE. From cysteine to phenylalanine, the CDR3 is 14 amino acids long. Only the CDR3 DNA stays, 42 bases, in frame from base 1. These data belong to a study of OX40 agonist ivuxolimab in advanced cancers. Concerning the study at large: The costimulatory receptor OX40 (CD134) was targeted by ivuxolimab, a fully human IgG2 agonistic monoclonal antibody. Intravenous ivuxolimab was administered to patients every 2 weeks at six dose levels: 0.01, 0.1, 0.3, 1.5, 3 and 10 mg/kg. Of the roughly 54 dose-escalation patients, hepatocellular carcinoma was present in approximately 20, melanoma in approximately 15, renal cell carcinoma in 9 and head and neck cancer in 9. In the dose-escalation cohort, 65% to 90% of patients were male, and the mean age was roughly 60 years, with a range of 23 to 79. Patients were allowed to have had prior anti-PD-1, anti-PD-L1 or anti-CTLA-4 therapy, and around 37% of the dose-escalation patients had previously received checkpoint inhibitors. Three dose-escalation patients achieved partial responses, one with hepatocellular carcinoma and two with cutaneous melanoma. The purpose of peripheral TCRbeta sequencing was to test whether ivuxolimab changed TCR sequence diversity and led to clonal T-cell expansion. The paper reports the monotherapy dose-escalation portion (N of about 51 patients) of the phase I ivuxolimab trial.

The research as a whole found: Partial responders in the 0.1-3.0 mg/kg groups had among the lowest normalized peripheral clonal expansion, especially among CD8+ T cells. At doses of 0.1 to 3.0 mg/kg, clonal expansion of both CD4+ and CD8+ blood T cells was observed from baseline to week 6. Low levels of normalized T-cell clonal expansion were also shown by some nonresponding patients. The antigen specificity of the clonally expanded peripheral T cells was not determined. After ivuxolimab, more expanded clones were found on average in CD8+ T cells than in CD4+ T cells.

Patients with a history of autoimmune disease or receiving systemic immunosuppression were excluded from the trial. Peripheral blood for TCR sequencing was collected from all dose cohorts at baseline, on cycle 4 day 1, and on cycle 7 day 1. Samples were obtained from an open-label, multicenter, first-in-human phase I dose-escalation trial of ivuxolimab. Adults with locally advanced or metastatic melanoma, renal cell carcinoma, hepatocellular carcinoma or head and neck squamous cell carcinoma were enrolled in the trial. CD4+ and CD8+ T cells were sorted separately from peripheral blood before TCR sequencing. For sequencing of the TCRbeta CDR3 region, genomic DNA was extracted from the sorted cells. TCRbeta CDR3 regions were sequenced using the immunoSEQ Assay. Not all clones reach the TCRdb copy of this immuneACCESS table, which keeps in-frame sequences only. Checked studies attribute under half of the gap to unresolved V genes and leave the rest unexplained. The sample records just under 55,000 clones, roughly 80% of which are singletons. Roughly 4.5% of the sample lies in the top ten.

The rearranged segments are TRBV5-6 and TRBJ1-2; 9 nucleotides in the junction match TRBD1. The TCR originated in an adult with an advanced solid tumor such as melanoma, head and neck, liver or kidney cancer. The sequences come from CD4+ or CD8+ T cells sorted from blood, collected in a trial of the OX40 agonist ivuxolimab. DNA sequence: TGTGCCAGCAGCCCGACAGGGGGTTTGGATGGCTACACCTTC. This is translated as CASSPTGGLDGYTF. Where the CDR3 stops, the reference TRBV5-6 and TRBJ1-2 genes take over; the full variable domain is DAGVTQSPTHLIKTRGQQVTLRCSPKSGHDTVSWYQQALGQGPQFIFQYYEEEERQRGNFPDRFSGHQFPNYSSELNVNALLLGDSALYLCASSPTGGLDGYTFGSGTRLTVV.